This TCR beta chain came from a study of cytomegalovirus exposure and HLA in healthy donors. Study results and limitations: It was taken for granted in presence/absence analyses that sequencing depth across donors was roughly uniform. As was reported, the classifier diagnosed cytomegalovirus status with high specificity and sensitivity. A previous analysis found most TCR beta V segments productive roughly 87% or roughly 30% of the time.

Researchers ran the PCR with 60 Vbeta and 13 Jbeta primers. The table came from immunoSEQ multiplex PCR; TCRdb's copy has only in-frame clones and leaves some out. The sample consists of over 80,000 clones, 82% of them appearing once. With respect to this clone: What it binds is unknown.

The CDR3 extends over 13 amino acids. The trim removed 6 bases at V and 3 bases at J, leaving 1 base unmatched. Germline loops: CDR1 MNHEY, CDR2 SVGAGI. The chain links TRBV6-5 to TRBJ1-5; 8 bases agree with TRBD1. The source material was PBMCs. The origin of this receptor is a man aged 30-40 years in good health and CMV-seropositive. The CDR3: CASRTGVNQPQHF. CDR3 sequence (DNA): TGTGCCAGCAGGACAGGGGTCAATCAGCCCCAGCATTTT.